The 13 T cell receptor beta chains in this list originate from one sample, sequenced in a study of identical twins. TCRdb re-derived calls from the 5' RACE reads in MiXCR, one entry per CDR3 protein. The sample has 210,000 or so distinct CDR3 sequences; around 15% are singletons. Another study also made use of these data, one on T cells expressing NK-cell markers.

Sequenced input: CD8+ T cells sorted from blood. The receptors stem from a woman between 18 and 30 years old in good health.

V usage is TRBV9 and J usage is TRBJ2-1; 10 positions match TRBD2. Trimming at V came to 3 bases and at J to 5 bases, leaving 2 bases not matched to a gene. Germline CDR1 and CDR2: SGDLS and YYNGEE. The CDR3 spans 14 residues. CDR3 sequence reads: CASSGTSGNNEQFF. CDR3 in DNA: TGTGCCAGCAGCGGGACTAGCGGAAACAATGAGCAGTTCTTC.

In this sample, this clonotype turned up once. This sequence joins TRBV28 and TRBJ2-5; 9 nucleotides align to TRBD1. J lost 7 bases, V lost 6 bases, and 18 bases had no gene match. Germline lookup yields CDR1 MDHEN and CDR2 SYDVKM. The CDR3 sequence is 17 residues long. CDR3 sequence (DNA): TGTGCCAGCAGCACTAGGACAGGGGAGGGTGTCTGGTGGACCCAGTACTTC. Translated, it gives CASSTRTGEGVWWTQYF.

This clonotype was seen a handful of times. The genes are TRBV20-1 and TRBJ1-5, with D hard to call. The germline CDR1 and CDR2 sequences are DFQATT and SNEGSKA (reference sequence). The V end was cut by 6 bases, the J end by 5 bases, with 17 bases between. CDR3 length: 14 amino acids. Written as DNA, the CDR3 is TGCAGTGCCCAAGGCGGGCGAATAGATCAGCCCCAGCATTTT. Amino acids: CSAQGGRIDQPQHF.

V gene TRBV13 combines with J gene TRBJ2-1; D call uncertain. The V gene's germline CDR1 is PRHDT and CDR2 FYEKMQ (reference sequence). The CDR3 contains 15 residues. Trimming shortened V by 3 bases and J by 7 bases, and 16 bases separated the two germline ends. CDR3 amino acids: CASSLTGNLGNEQFF. CDR3 DNA sequence: TGTGCCAGCAGCTTGACTGGAAATCTTGGTAATGAGCAGTTCTTC.

The chain has TRBV9 and TRBJ1-2, with a weak D call TRBD1 (6 bases). Germline assignment: CDR1 SGDLS and CDR2 YYNGEE. This CDR3 contains 14 residues. V was trimmed by 0 bases and J by 8 bases, leaving 14 bases between them. For the CDR3, the DNA is TGTGCCAGCAGCGTAGACAGGGCGCCTATCGGCTACACCTTC. This codes for CASSVDRAPIGYTF.

This clonotype was found a few times. This rearrangement joins TRBV29-1 to TRBJ2-2; D is unresolved. Germline CDR1 SQVTM, CDR2 ANQGSEA. The length of the CDR3 is 14 residues. V gave up 3 bases and J gave up 0 bases, with 8 bases separating them. DNA of the CDR3: TGCAGCGTTGATACCACTTCGAACACCGGGGAGCTGTTTTTT. Its translation is CSVDTTSNTGELFF.

This clonotype was observed a few times. The CDR3 reads CSAGVDSNQPQHF. The CDR3 bases are TGCAGTGCTGGCGTCGATAGCAATCAGCCCCAGCATTTT. This sequence joins TRBV20-1 and TRBJ1-5; D not certain. V lost 5 bases, J lost 0 bases, and 8 bases lay in between. This CDR3 comprises 13 residues. Germline-derived CDR1 and CDR2 are DFQATT and SNEGSKA (reference sequence).

This clonotype was recorded a few times. V and J are TRBV27 and TRBJ2-3, with 7 bases identical to TRBD1. Germline-derived CDR1 and CDR2 are MNHEY and SMNVEV (reference sequence). This CDR3 region has 15 residues. Trimming took 6 bases from V and 2 from J; bases not matched to a gene: 8. The CDR3 DNA sequence: TGTGCCAGCAGCGACCGGGACAGCGTCACAGATACGCAGTATTTT. Protein sequence: CASSDRDSVTDTQYF.

The chain links TRBV19 to TRBJ2-1; the match to TRBD2 covers 7 bases. This CDR3 is built from 15 residues. V was pared by 6 bases and J by 0 bases, with 5 bases of the junction left unmatched. Germline-derived CDR1 and CDR2 are LNHDA and SQIVND (reference sequence). CDR3 amino acids: CASSRAGSSYNEQFF. CDR3 coding DNA: TGTGCCAGTAGCCGAGCGGGAAGCTCCTACAATGAGCAGTTCTTC.

The V gene is TRBV29-1, the J gene TRBJ2-7; tentative D call: TRBD1 (5 bases). CDR1 SQVTM and CDR2 ANQGSEA come from the germline V gene. V lost 5 bases and J lost 12, with 23 bases in between. The CDR3 has 13 amino acids. The CDR3 here is CSVKIDSAHGWYF. The DNA for the CDR3 is TGCAGCGTTAAAATAGACAGCGCCCACGGTTGGTACTTC.

The sample holds a few counts of this clonotype. V gene TRBV11-2 combines with J gene TRBJ1-4; weak D call: TRBD1 (5 bases). This CDR3 has 14 amino acids. Per the germline V gene, CDR1 is SGHAT and CDR2 is FQNNGV. V shed 5 bases and J shed 7 bases, with 14 bases lying between them. CDR3 loop: CASSPRDFPEKLFF. CDR3 nucleotide sequence: TGTGCCAGCAGCCCCCGGGACTTCCCTGAAAAACTGTTTTTT.

The chain uses TRBV3-1 and TRBJ2-1; D gene unclear. The V end lost 3 bases, the J end lost 2 bases, and 8 bases lay between the germline ends. The CDR3 loop spans 14 amino acids. Per germline, CDR1 LGHDT and CDR2 YNNKEL (reference sequence). CDR3 DNA sequence: TGTGCCAGCAGCCAGGAGTCCCCCTACAATGAGCAGTTCTTC. The encoded protein is CASSQESPYNEQFF.

Only a few counts were recorded for this clonotype. V gene TRBV14 combines with J gene TRBJ2-5; D uncertain. V was cut by 5 bases and J by 7 bases, with 11 bases left in between. Germline assignment: CDR1 SGHDN and CDR2 FVKESK. The CDR3 sequence is 12 residues long. The CDR3 spells CASSNEEATQYF. DNA for the CDR3: TGTGCCAGCAGCAACGAAGAGGCGACCCAGTACTTC.